The present TCR beta chain was sequenced within a study of blood T cell repertoires in COVID-19. Study context: Sites across the United States, Italy and Spain contributed samples from acute and convalescent COVID-19.

This clone was seen a handful of times. This CDR3 has 14 amino acids. Germline assignment: CDR1 MNHEY and CDR2 SMNVEV (reference sequence). V was cut by 5 bases and J by 3 bases, with 13 bases left in between. Original data processing: Estimation of nucleated cell counts relied on the amplification of reference gene primers. Sequencing used immunoSEQ multiplex PCR; TCRdb keeps in-frame clones, though not all of them. Clone size and the V and J calls come from that table; the DNA yielded D and trimming. Of about 350,000 clones listed, roughly 86% are singletons. The material sequenced was peripheral blood. This sequence joins TRBV27 and TRBJ1-2, with D possibly being TRBD1 (6 bases). The source of this sequence is a woman aged 70-85 years with COVID-19, enrolled during active disease. CDR3 DNA sequence: TGTGCCAGCAGTCCCAGGACAGACTACTATGGCTACACCTTC. Translation: CASSPRTDYYGYTF.